Listed below are T cell receptor beta chains from one sample, sequenced in a study of OX40 agonist ivuxolimab in advanced cancers. Method: immunoSEQ multiplex PCR; TCRdb's copy keeps in-frame clones and lacks some. The sample shows fewer than 80,000 clones, around 84% of them seen only once. The material sequenced was CD4+ or CD8+ T cells sorted from blood, taken in a trial of the OX40 agonist ivuxolimab. The receptor source for this set is an adult with an advanced solid tumor such as melanoma, head and neck, liver or kidney cancer. Each CDR3 is given with its conserved first and last residue. Each record gives: D gene, clone size, V gene, J gene, CDR3 protein, CDR3 DNA. The D gene is left open where the match is weak. Size is omitted from some rows. Given values are once, few, many or a class for expanded clones.

>TRBD1|-|TRBV18|TRBJ2-2
CASSPGTGNTGELFF
TGTGCCAGCTCACCCGGGACAGGGAACACCGGGGAGCTGTTTTTT
>TRBD1|-|TRBV7-8|TRBJ2-7
CASSSVRQGNEQYF
TGTGCCAGCAGCTCGGTAAGACAGGGGAACGAGCAGTACTTC
>-|-|TRBV15|TRBJ1-5
CATSFRKSNQPQHF
TGTGCCACCAGCTTTAGAAAGAGCAATCAGCCCCAGCATTTT
>TRBD1|-|TRBV13|TRBJ1-4
CASSLGLGRKTGFREKLFF
TGTGCCAGCAGTCTAGGGCTAGGACGAAAGACAGGGTTCCGTGAAAAACTGTTTTTT
>-|few|TRBV6-6|TRBJ2-5
CASTANGASQETQYF
TGTGCCAGCACCGCTAACGGGGCATCGCAAGAGACCCAGTACTTC
>TRBD2|-|TRBV7-2|TRBJ2-2
CASSFRRGGTGELFF
TGTGCCAGCAGCTTTAGGCGGGGGGGCACCGGGGAGCTGTTTTTT
>-|-|TRBV4-1|TRBJ2-7
CASSQGTKDYEQYF
TGCGCCAGCAGCCAAGGGACTAAGGACTACGAGCAGTACTTC
>-|-|TRBV6-5|TRBJ1-3
CASSADGQTGNTIYF
TGTGCCAGCAGCGCGGACGGGCAGACGGGAAACACCATATATTTT
>-|-|TRBV7-9|TRBJ2-5
CASSREQGREETQYF
TGTGCCAGCAGCCGAGAGCAGGGCAGGGAAGAGACCCAGTACTTC
>TRBD2|-|TRBV29-1|TRBJ2-2
CSVDSRWGRAGELFF
TGCAGCGTTGATTCTAGATGGGGGAGGGCCGGGGAGCTGTTTTTT
>-|once|TRBV5-4|TRBJ2-1
CASSLFHTVNEQFF
TGTGCCAGCAGCTTGTTTCATACGGTAAATGAGCAGTTCTTC
>-|-|TRBV4-1|TRBJ2-1
CASSVVREEMRNEQFF
TGCGCCAGCAGCGTTGTAAGGGAAGAAATGAGGAATGAGCAGTTCTTC
>-|-|TRBV6-6|TRBJ1-5
CASSYGGTVDNQPQHF
TGTGCCAGCAGTTACGGAGGGACGGTGGATAATCAGCCCCAGCATTTT
>-|-|TRBV7-8|TRBJ1-5
CASSLALGGNQPQHF
TGTGCCAGCAGCTTAGCGCTTGGGGGCAATCAGCCCCAGCATTTT
>-|-|TRBV30|TRBJ1-1
CAWRHMNTEAFF
TGTGCCTGGAGACATATGAACACTGAAGCTTTCTTT